This passage covers 26 T cell receptor beta chains from one sample sequenced in a study of Graves' ophthalmopathy and Graves' hyperthyroidism. The sequenced template was RNA, covering the TCR beta CDR3 region. The workflow started with a first-round RT-PCR run with HTBI primers and then moved on to a second-round multiplex PCR. Using its own MiXCR run on the multiplex PCR reads, TCRdb lists one record per CDR3 protein. The data contain about 700,000 distinct CDR3 sequences, about two fifths of them singletons. Sequenced sample: peripheral blood. The receptor set was obtained from an adult man with Graves' ophthalmopathy.

This clonotype was counted ten times or more. V is TRBV5-1 and J is TRBJ2-5; TRBD2 matches 12 bases. The CDR3 is 15 amino acids. V dropped 4 bases and J dropped 4; count of bases not matched to a gene: 5. Germline lookup yields CDR1 SGHRS and CDR2 YFSETQ. This CDR3 is CASSVLAGGRETQYF. CDR3 bases: TGCGCCAGCAGCGTACTAGCGGGGGGCCGAGAGACCCAGTACTTC. Combining the CDR3 with reference TRBV5-1 and TRBJ2-5 gives the whole variable domain KAGVTQTPRYLIKTRGQQVTLSCSPISGHRSVSWYQQTPGQGLQFLFEYFSETQRNKGNFPGRFSGRQFSNSRSEMNVSTLELGDSALYLCASSVLAGGRETQYFGPGTRLLVL.

This clonotype was detected a few times. CDR3 loop: CASQKGAGGNQPQHF. CDR3 nucleotides: TGTGCCAGCCAAAAGGGGGCGGGAGGCAATCAGCCCCAGCATTTT. The chain couples TRBV7-2 to TRBJ1-5, with 7 bases lining up with TRBD1. CDR1 SGHTA and CDR2 FQGNSA come from the germline V gene. The ends lost 8 bases at V and 2 bases at J; junction bases unmatched: 9. The CDR3 length is 15 residues.

At least ten counts were recorded for this clonotype. The chain joins TRBV2 to TRBJ2-7; D remains ambiguous. V gave up 4 bases and J gave up 7 bases, with 14 bases separating them. This CDR3 region has 13 residues. Germline loops: CDR1 SNHLY, CDR2 FYNNEI. The CDR3 loop reads CASSAKGRTEQYF. In DNA form, the CDR3 reads TGTGCCAGCAGTGCCAAGGGCAGGACGGAGCAGTACTTC. Full variable domain (outside the CDR3, taken from reference TRBV2 and TRBJ2-7): EPEVTQTPSHQVTQMGQEVILRCVPISNHLYFYWYRQILGQKVEFLVSFYNNEISEKSEIFDDQFSVERPDGSNFTLKIRSTKLEDSAMYFCASSAKGRTEQYFGPGTRLTVT.

The chain links TRBV24-1 to TRBJ1-2; 9 positions agree with TRBD1. V shed 5 bases and J 4 bases; nucleotides not matched to a gene: 4. The CDR3 has 14 amino acids. Germline V gene sequence: CDR1 KGHDR, CDR2 SFDVKD. As DNA, the CDR3 is TGTGCCACCAGTGGCCCGACAGGGGGCTATGGCTACACCTTC. It translates to CATSGPTGGYGYTF.

This clonotype has a single count. The chain combines TRBV25-1 with TRBJ1-1; D is unclear. V lost 8 bases to trimming and J lost 1 base, with 14 bases between them. The length of the CDR3 is 14 residues. CDR1 and CDR2 (germline): MGHDK, SYGVNS. CDR3 residues: CASVEAGKNTEAFF. CDR3 DNA sequence: TGTGCCAGCGTTGAGGCGGGAAAGAACACTGAAGCTTTCTTT.

V is TRBV7-8 and J is TRBJ2-7; D might be TRBD1 (5 bases). This CDR3 has 15 residues. Per the germline V gene, CDR1 is SGHVS and CDR2 is FQNEAQ. V was cut by 5 bases and J by 7 bases, with 21 bases left in between. CDR3 protein: CASSQDTTAMGEQYF. The CDR3 DNA sequence: TGTGCCAGCAGCCAAGATACGACAGCCATGGGGGAGCAGTACTTC.

Many counts were recorded for this clonotype. The chain has TRBV24-1 and TRBJ1-1, with a tentative D call TRBD1 (6 bases). In germline, CDR1 is KGHDR, CDR2 SFDVKD. This CDR3 region has 13 residues. Trimming pared 6 bases from V and 4 bases from J, leaving 11 bases between. The CDR3 DNA reads as TGTGCCACCAGTCAGGGGCCGGGCACTGAAGCTTTCTTT. Residues: CATSQGPGTEAFF.

The chain links TRBV5-1 to TRBJ1-1; weak D call: TRBD1 (6 bases). Trimming took off 3 bases at V and 5 bases at J, with 14 bases between the two ends. Germline V gene data show CDR1 as SGHRS and CDR2 as YFSETQ. This CDR3 region has 14 residues. The CDR3 DNA is TGCGCCAGCAGCTCGCGCCAGGGGAAAACTGAAGCTTTCTTT. This sequence encodes CASSSRQGKTEAFF.

Worth noting for this clonotype: A much bigger clone sits one base away, suggesting this may be a read error. This chain links TRBV3-1 with TRBJ2-7; TRBD1 might be the D (6 bases). The germline V gene has CDR1 LGHDT and CDR2 YNNKEL (reference sequence). The V gene lost 5 bases and the J gene lost 6 bases, with 11 bases spanning the gap. The CDR3 consists of 12 residues. CDR3 in amino acids: CASSEQGVEQYF. The CDR3 DNA reads as TGTGCCAGCAGCGAACAGGGAGTCGAGCAGTACTTC.

This clonotype was observed a handful of times. The chain employs TRBV20-1 and TRBJ2-2; perhaps TRBD2 as D (5 bases). The germline V gene encodes CDR1 DFQATT and CDR2 SNEGSKA (reference sequence). Trimming left V 5 bases short and J 0 bases short, with 13 bases between. The CDR3 contains 15 residues. DNA for the CDR3: TGCAGTGCTCCTCAGGACTTAGCGAACACCGGGGAGCTGTTTTTT. Amino acids: CSAPQDLANTGELFF.

The sample holds one count of this clonotype. This could be a read error, since a much larger clone is one nucleotide away. The V gene is TRBV7-9, the J gene TRBJ1-1; D gene ambiguous. Trimming cost V 3 bases and J 7 bases, with 18 bases left between them. The CDR3 length is 15 residues. Germline lookup yields CDR1 SEHNR and CDR2 FQNEAQ (reference sequence). Written as DNA, the CDR3 is TGTGCCAGCAGCTTCGCGACCGTCTCTCAGAATGAAGCTTTCTTT. This translates into CASSFATVSQNEAFF.

This clonotype was found many times. The rearrangement links TRBV5-1 to TRBJ1-2, with TRBD1 matching over 9 bases. This CDR3 is built from 15 residues. The trim removed 4 bases at V and 2 bases at J, leaving 6 bases unmatched. Germline CDR1 reads SGHRS; CDR2 reads YFSETQ. CDR3 loop: CASSKQGAANYGYTF. The CDR3, as DNA: TGCGCCAGCAGCAAACAGGGGGCTGCGAACTATGGCTACACCTTC.

This clonotype was seen just once. The chain uses TRBV25-1 and TRBJ2-3; weak D call: TRBD1 (5 bases). The CDR3 totals 16 residues. The germline V gene encodes CDR1 MGHDK and CDR2 SYGVNS. Trimming left V 3 bases short and J 3 bases short, with 16 bases between. CDR3 bases: TGTGCCAGCAGTGATCAACGCAGGGCACCGACAGATACGCAGTATTTT. Its protein product is CASSDQRRAPTDTQYF.

This clonotype occurred many times. The chain couples TRBV7-2 to TRBJ1-1, with D unresolved. There are 15 residues in the CDR3. Germline values: CDR1 SGHTA, CDR2 FQGNSA. Trimming pared 1 base from V and 0 bases from J, leaving 9 bases between. CDR3 nucleotide sequence: TGTGCCAGCAGCTTAGACCCAGTCATGAACACTGAAGCTTTCTTT. It translates to CASSLDPVMNTEAFF.

This clonotype was observed a handful of times. The J gene is TRBJ2-2, the V gene TRBV19; 7 nucleotides match TRBD1. CDR3 size: 16 residues. Germline V gene data show CDR1 as LNHDA and CDR2 as SQIVND (reference sequence). The V and J ends lost 5 bases and 6 bases, in that order; junction bases with no gene match: 12. Here the CDR3 DNA reads TGTGCCAGTAGTTCCCGCCTTAGACAGGGCGCCGGGGAGCTGTTTTTT. It codes for CASSSRLRQGAGELFF. Supplemented by reference TRBV19 and TRBJ2-2, the full variable domain reads DGGITQSPKYLFRKEGQNVTLSCEQNLNHDAMYWYRQDPGQGLRLIYYSQIVNDFQKGDIAEGYSVSREKKESFPLTVTSAQKNPTAFYLCASSSRLRQGAGELFFGEGSRLTVL.

This clonotype came up many times. The chain carries TRBV7-2 and TRBJ2-7, with 8 nucleotides matching TRBD2. Trimming took 5 bases from V and 5 from J; bases not matched to a gene: 2. This CDR3 comprises 12 residues. Germline V CDR1 and CDR2: SGHTA, FQGNSA. The CDR3 DNA reads TGTGCCAGCAGCCCGGGGGGGGACGAGCAGTACTTC. Translating it yields CASSPGGDEQYF.

Many counts were recorded for this clonotype. The chain couples TRBV20-1 to TRBJ2-7; TRBD1 agrees at 10 bases. V gave up 3 bases and J gave up 5 bases; unmatched junction bases: 10. The CDR3 contains 15 residues. CDR1 DFQATT and CDR2 SNEGSKA come from the germline V gene (reference sequence). CDR3 sequence (DNA): TGCAGTGCTAGTGCTCCGGGACAGGGGCCCCACGAGCAGTACTTC. Its translation is CSASAPGQGPHEQYF.

This chain connects TRBV29-1 to TRBJ1-3; D might be TRBD1 (6 bases). Germline CDR1 SQVTM, CDR2 ANQGSEA. V was trimmed by 3 bases and J by 0 bases, leaving 12 bases between them. The CDR3 extends over 15 amino acids. Here the CDR3 reads CSVEGAGLSGNTIYF. The CDR3 nucleotides read TGCAGCGTTGAGGGGGCCGGACTCTCTGGAAACACCATATATTTT.

This clonotype occurred once. A much larger clone differs from this one at a single base, so this may be a read error. The CDR3 reads CSVITGRNYGQYF. The CDR3 DNA sequence: TGCAGCGTTATAACAGGACGGAACTACGGGCAGTACTTC. The V gene is TRBV29-1, the J gene TRBJ2-7; D is perhaps TRBD1 (5 bases). The germline CDR1 and CDR2 sequences are SQVTM and ANQGSEA. The CDR3 consists of 13 residues.

The V call is TRBV29-1, the J call TRBJ1-2; weak D call: TRBD1 (5 bases). CDR3 length: 12 amino acids. Germline V gene lookup returns CDR1 SQVTM and CDR2 ANQGSEA. Trimming removed 7 bases from V and 8 bases from J, with 17 bases in between. The CDR3 sequence: CSATPGQRGYTF. In DNA form, the CDR3 reads TGCAGCGCCACACCAGGGCAACGCGGCTACACCTTC.

This clonotype was seen repeatedly, ten times or more. V is TRBV12-3 or TRBV12-4 and J is TRBJ1-2; D is possibly TRBD1 (5 bases). V lost 4 bases and J lost 7, with 19 bases in between. This CDR3 has 15 residues. The CDR3: CASSSQGRGSSGYTF. The CDR3 DNA is TGTGCCAGCAGTTCCCAGGGTCGGGGATCGAGTGGCTACACCTTC.

The gene calls are TRBV2 and TRBJ2-5, with TRBD1 matching over 10 bases. The J call may be wrong; the DNA end is better matched by TRBJ2-7. Germline assignment: CDR1 SNHLY and CDR2 FYNNEI. The CDR3 spans 15 residues. The CDR3 loop is CASSARDRGPDEQYF. CDR3 sequence (DNA): TGTGCCAGCAGTGCTAGAGACAGGGGGCCTGACGAGCAGTACTTC.

This clonotype was observed a handful of times. V is TRBV10-3 and J is TRBJ2-7; 9 nucleotides line up with TRBD1. Trimming removed 10 bases from V and 7 bases from J; junction bases left unmatched: 14. The CDR3 is made up of 14 amino acids. Germline CDR1 is ENHRY and CDR2 is SYGVKD. CDR3: CASTAGTGTGEQYF. The CDR3, as DNA: TGTGCCAGCACCGCCGGGACAGGGACGGGGGAGCAGTACTTC.

As for this clonotype: A much larger clone sits a single nucleotide away, making a read error possible. This chain connects TRBV19 to TRBJ1-2, with no clear D. The CDR3 is made up of 12 amino acids. CDR1 and CDR2 from the germline V gene are LNHDA and SQIVND (reference sequence). The CDR3 nucleotides are TGTGTCAGTAGTATAGATCCCCATGGCTACACCTTC. Its protein product is CVSSIDPHGYTF.

A remark on this clonotype: A single base separates this from a much larger clone, so it may be a read error. This chain links TRBV7-2 with TRBJ2-7; 7 bases match TRBD1. CDR1 is SGHTA and CDR2 is FQGNSA in the germline V gene. Trimming cost V 3 bases and J 2 bases; bases outside gene matches: 13. The CDR3 is made up of 17 amino acids. CDR3 sequence: CASSFAAPGQITYEQYF. The CDR3, as DNA: TGTGCCAGCAGCTTCGCCGCCCCGGGACAGATCACCTACGAGCAGTACTTC.

This clonotype occurred many times. The rearrangement uses TRBV25-1 and TRBJ1-2; D remains unclear. This CDR3 has 13 amino acids. V was cut by 7 bases and J by 2 bases, with 11 bases left in between. Germline loops: CDR1 MGHDK, CDR2 SYGVNS. The DNA of the CDR3 is TGTGCCAGCAATGATCAAGGGAACTATGGCTACACCTTC. This codes for CASNDQGNYGYTF.